Reported below is one T cell receptor beta chain. The target antigen is unknown. 60 Vbeta and 13 Jbeta primers were used in PCR. Repertoires were generated with immunoSEQ multiplex PCR, while TCRdb's copy carries only in-frame clones and drops some. The data contain some 180,000 clones, less than 80% of them singletons. Germline-derived CDR1 and CDR2 are SGHRS and YFSETQ. With 2 bases removed from V and 0 bases from J, the gap between germline ends came to 6 bases. The CDR3 covers 13 residues. The data were obtained in a study of cytomegalovirus exposure and HLA in healthy donors. Study-level points and caveats: Rarity characterized most TCR sequences, yet some public TCRs appeared in many donors. Some V segments (TRBV6-2 and TRBV6-3 among them) were excluded as indistinguishable. In a later analysis, compared with equally common non-associated chains, HLA-associated beta chains were more expanded.

Sequencing used PBMCs. The clonotype comes from a man younger than 30 in good health and CMV-seronegative. The gene calls are TRBV5-1 and TRBJ2-7, with D uncertain. The CDR3 nucleotides are TGCGCCAGCAGCTTAGCAGGCTCCTACGAGCAGTACTTC. As protein: CASSLAGSYEQYF.